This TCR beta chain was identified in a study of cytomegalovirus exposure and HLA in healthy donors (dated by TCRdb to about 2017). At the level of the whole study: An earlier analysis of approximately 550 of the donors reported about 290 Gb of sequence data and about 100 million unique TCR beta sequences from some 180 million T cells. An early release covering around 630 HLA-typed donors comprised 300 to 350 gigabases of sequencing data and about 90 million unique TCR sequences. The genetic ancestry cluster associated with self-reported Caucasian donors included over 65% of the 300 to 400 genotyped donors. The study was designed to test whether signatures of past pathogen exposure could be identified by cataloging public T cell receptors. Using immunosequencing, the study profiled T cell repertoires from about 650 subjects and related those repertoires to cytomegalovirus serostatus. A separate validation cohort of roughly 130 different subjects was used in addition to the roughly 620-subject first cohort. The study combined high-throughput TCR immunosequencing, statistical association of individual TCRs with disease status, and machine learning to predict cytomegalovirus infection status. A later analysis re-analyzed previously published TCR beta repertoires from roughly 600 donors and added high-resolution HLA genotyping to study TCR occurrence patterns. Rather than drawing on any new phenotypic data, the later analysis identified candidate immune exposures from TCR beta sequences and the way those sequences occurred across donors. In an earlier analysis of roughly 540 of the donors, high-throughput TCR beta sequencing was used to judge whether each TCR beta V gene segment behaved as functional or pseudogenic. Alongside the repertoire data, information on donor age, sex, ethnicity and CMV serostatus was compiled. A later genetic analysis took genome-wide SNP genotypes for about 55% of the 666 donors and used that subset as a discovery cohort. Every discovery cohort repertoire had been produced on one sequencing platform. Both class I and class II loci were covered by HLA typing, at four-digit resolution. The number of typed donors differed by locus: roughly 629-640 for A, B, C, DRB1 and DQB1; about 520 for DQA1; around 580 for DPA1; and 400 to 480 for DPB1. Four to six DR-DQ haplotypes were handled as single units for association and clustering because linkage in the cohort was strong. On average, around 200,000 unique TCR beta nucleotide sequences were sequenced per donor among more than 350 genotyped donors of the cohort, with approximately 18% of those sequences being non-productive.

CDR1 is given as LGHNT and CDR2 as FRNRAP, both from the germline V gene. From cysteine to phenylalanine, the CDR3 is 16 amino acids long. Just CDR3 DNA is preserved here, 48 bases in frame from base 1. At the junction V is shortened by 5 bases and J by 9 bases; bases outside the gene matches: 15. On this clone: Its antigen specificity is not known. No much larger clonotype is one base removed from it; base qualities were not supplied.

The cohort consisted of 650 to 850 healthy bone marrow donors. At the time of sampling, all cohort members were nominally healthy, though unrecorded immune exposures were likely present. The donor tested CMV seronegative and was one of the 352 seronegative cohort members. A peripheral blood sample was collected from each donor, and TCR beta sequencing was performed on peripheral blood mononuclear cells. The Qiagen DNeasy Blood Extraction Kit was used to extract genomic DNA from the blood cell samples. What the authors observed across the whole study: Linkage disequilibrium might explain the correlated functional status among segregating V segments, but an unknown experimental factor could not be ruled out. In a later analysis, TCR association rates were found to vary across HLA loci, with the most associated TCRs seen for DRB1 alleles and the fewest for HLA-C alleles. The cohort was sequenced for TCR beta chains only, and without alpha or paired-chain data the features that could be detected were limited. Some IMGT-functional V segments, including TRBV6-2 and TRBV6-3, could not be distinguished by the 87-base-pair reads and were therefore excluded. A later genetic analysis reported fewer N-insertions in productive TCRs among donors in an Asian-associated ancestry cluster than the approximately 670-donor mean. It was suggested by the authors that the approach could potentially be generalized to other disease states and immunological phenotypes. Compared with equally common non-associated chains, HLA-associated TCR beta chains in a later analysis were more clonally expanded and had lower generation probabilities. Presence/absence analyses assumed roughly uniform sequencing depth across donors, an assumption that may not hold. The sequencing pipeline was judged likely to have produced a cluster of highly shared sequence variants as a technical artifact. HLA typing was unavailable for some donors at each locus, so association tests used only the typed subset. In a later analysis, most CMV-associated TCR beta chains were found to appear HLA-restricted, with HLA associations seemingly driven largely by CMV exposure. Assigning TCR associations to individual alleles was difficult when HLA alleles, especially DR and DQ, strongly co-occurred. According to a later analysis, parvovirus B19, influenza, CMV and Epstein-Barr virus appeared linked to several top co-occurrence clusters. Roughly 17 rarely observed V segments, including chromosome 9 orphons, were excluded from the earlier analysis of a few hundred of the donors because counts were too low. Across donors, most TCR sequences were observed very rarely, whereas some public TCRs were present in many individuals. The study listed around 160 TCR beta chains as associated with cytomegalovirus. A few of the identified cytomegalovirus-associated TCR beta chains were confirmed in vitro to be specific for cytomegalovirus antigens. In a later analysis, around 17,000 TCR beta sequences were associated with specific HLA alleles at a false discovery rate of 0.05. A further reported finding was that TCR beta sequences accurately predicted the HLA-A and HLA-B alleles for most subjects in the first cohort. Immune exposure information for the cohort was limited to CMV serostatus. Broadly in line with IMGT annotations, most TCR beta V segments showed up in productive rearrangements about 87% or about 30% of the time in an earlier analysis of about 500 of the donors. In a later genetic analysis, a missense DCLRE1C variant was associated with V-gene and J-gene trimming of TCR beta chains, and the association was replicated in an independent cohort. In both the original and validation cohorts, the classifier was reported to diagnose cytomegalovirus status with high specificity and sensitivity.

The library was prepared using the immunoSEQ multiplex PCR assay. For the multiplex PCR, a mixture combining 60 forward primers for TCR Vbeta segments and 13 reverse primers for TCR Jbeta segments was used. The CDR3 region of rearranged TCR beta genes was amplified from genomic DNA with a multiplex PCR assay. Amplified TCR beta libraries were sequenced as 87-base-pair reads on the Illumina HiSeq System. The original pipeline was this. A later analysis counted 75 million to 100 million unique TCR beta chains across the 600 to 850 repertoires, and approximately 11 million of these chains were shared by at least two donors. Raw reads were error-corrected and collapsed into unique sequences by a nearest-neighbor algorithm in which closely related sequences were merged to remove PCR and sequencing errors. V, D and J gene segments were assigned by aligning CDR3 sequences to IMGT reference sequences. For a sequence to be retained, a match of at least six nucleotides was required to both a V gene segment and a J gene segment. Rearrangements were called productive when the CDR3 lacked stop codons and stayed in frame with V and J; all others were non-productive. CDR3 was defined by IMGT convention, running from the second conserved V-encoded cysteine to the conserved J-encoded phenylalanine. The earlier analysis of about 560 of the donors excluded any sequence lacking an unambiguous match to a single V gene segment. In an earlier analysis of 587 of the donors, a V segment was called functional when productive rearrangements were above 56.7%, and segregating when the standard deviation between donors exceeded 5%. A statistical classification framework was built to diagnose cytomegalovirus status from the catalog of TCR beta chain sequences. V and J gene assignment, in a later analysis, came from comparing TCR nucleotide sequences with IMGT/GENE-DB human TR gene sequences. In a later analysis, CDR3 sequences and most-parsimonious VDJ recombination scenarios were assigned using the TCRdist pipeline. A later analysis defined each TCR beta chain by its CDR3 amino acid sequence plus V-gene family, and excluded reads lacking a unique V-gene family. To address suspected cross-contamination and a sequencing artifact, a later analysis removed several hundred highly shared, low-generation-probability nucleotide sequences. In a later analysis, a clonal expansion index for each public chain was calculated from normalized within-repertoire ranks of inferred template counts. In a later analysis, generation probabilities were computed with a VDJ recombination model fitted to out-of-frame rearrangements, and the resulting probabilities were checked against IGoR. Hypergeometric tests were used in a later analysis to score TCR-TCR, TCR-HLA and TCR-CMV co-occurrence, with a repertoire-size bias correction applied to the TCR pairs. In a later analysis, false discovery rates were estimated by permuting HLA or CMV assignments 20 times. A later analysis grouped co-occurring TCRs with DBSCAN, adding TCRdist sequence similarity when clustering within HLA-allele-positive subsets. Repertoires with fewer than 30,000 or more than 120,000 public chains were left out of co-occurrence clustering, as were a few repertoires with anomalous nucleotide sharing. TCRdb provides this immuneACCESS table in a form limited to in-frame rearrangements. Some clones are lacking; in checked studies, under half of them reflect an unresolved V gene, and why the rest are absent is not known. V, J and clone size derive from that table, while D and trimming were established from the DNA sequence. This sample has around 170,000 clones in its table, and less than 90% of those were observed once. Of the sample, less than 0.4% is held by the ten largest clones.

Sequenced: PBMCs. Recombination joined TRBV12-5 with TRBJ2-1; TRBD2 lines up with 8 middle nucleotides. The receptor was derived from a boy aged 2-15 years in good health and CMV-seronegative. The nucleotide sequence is TGTGCTAGTGGTCCAAGACCCGGGACTAGAAGAGGTGAGCAGTTCTTC. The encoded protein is CASGPRPGTRRGEQFF.